Listed here is a single T cell receptor beta chain. TCRdb ran MiXCR on the 5' RACE reads and lists one entry per CDR3 protein. The sample lists around 11,000 distinct CDR3 sequences, around 24% occurring once. This sample was included in a study of spatial heterogeneity in lung cancer. Per germline, CDR1 MGHDK and CDR2 SYGVNS. Trimming shortened V by 5 bases and J by 5 bases, and 15 bases separated the two germline ends. CDR3 length equals 14 residues. Time point: sample taken at primary tumor resection. Whole RNA from tumor, nontumor lung or frozen PBMC was sequenced unsorted. This rearrangement joins TRBV25-1 to TRBJ2-5; perhaps D is TRBD1 or TRBD2 (5 bases each). The sample consisted of PBMCs, taken at surgery. This TCR was recovered from a female donor with early-stage non-small cell lung cancer. CDR3 nucleotide sequence: TGTGCCAGCAGTAGTGAGGGGTCAGGGGAGACCCAGTACTTC. Protein: CASSSEGSGETQYF. Variable domain in full (rest from reference TRBV25-1 and TRBJ2-5): EADIYQTPRYLVIGTGKKITLECSQTMGHDKMYWYQQDPGMELHLIHYSYGVNSTEKGDLSSESTVSRIRTEHFPLTLESARPSHTSQYLCASSSEGSGETQYFGPGTRLLVL.